The 14 T cell receptor beta chains in this list originate from one sample, sequenced in a study of blood T cell repertoires in COVID-19. Sequenced by immunoSEQ multiplex PCR; TCRdb stores in-frame clones only, minus some. The sample includes about 280,000 clones, roughly 86% of them seen just once. The sequencing input was PBMCs or T cells enriched from blood (not recorded which). Source of these receptors: a woman aged 25-40 years who had recovered from COVID-19.

This chain joins TRBV3-1 (or the pseudogene TRBV3-2) and TRBJ2-7, with 8 positions matching TRBD2. From germline, CDR1 is LGHDT and CDR2 YNNKEL (reference sequence). The CDR3 spans 15 residues. The V gene end was trimmed by 4 bases and the J gene end by 3 bases; junction bases not matched to a gene: 8. The CDR3 reads CASSPTSGPLYEQYF. The CDR3 DNA sequence: TGTGCCAGCAGCCCAACTAGCGGACCCCTCTACGAGCAGTACTTC.

The chain employs TRBV5-1 and TRBJ2-7, with D possibly matching TRBD1 (6 bases). CDR3 size: 12 residues. V gave up 7 bases and J gave up 2 bases, with 10 bases separating them. From germline, CDR1 is SGHRS and CDR2 YFSETQ. The CDR3 loop reads CASGQGTYEQYF. For the CDR3, the DNA is TGCGCCAGCGGTCAGGGGACCTACGAGCAGTACTTC.

V usage is TRBV28 and J usage is TRBJ1-2; D gene unclear. Germline CDR1 reads MDHEN; CDR2 reads SYDVKM. V shed 6 bases and J shed 8 bases, with 13 bases lying between them. This CDR3 is 12 amino acids long. CDR3 DNA: TGTGCCAGCAGCTTAGCACGGGAGGGCTACACCTTC. This sequence encodes CASSLAREGYTF.

The sample holds one count of this clone. The rearrangement joins TRBV3-1 (or the pseudogene TRBV3-2) to TRBJ1-2; 9 nucleotides line up with TRBD1. The CDR3 spans 15 residues. After removal of 6 bases from V and 6 bases from J, the junction contained 11 bases not matched to a gene. Germline values: CDR1 LGHDT, CDR2 YNNKEL (reference sequence). CDR3 DNA: TGTGCCAGCAGTTCTAACTTACAGGGGGCCAATGGCTACACCTTC. Translated: CASSSNLQGANGYTF.

The chain has TRBV28 and TRBJ1-1; weak D call: TRBD1 (5 bases). The CDR3 has 15 amino acids. V lost 5 bases and J lost 3, with 16 bases in between. CDR1 and CDR2 from the germline V gene are MDHEN and SYDVKM. CDR3 in amino acids: CASSGSGEGHTEAFF. The CDR3 coding sequence is TGTGCCAGCAGTGGGTCGGGAGAGGGGCACACTGAAGCTTTCTTT.

The CDR3 region is CSVRQGTTYNEQFF. Written as DNA, the CDR3 is TGCAGCGTTCGACAGGGAACCACTTACAATGAGCAGTTCTTC. The rearrangement joins TRBV29-1 to TRBJ2-1, with 7 bases matching TRBD1. This CDR3 comprises 14 residues. The ends lost 5 bases at V and 4 bases at J; junction bases unmatched: 8. Germline V gene lookup returns CDR1 SQVTM and CDR2 ANQGSEA.

This clone was detected a few times. The chain carries TRBV6-1 and TRBJ1-6; D unresolved. The ends were cut back, 2 bases at V and 5 bases at J, with 13 bases in the middle. Germline V lookup: CDR1 MNHNS, CDR2 SASEGT. The CDR3 is 16 amino acids. CDR3 sequence reads: CASSEFLSIDNSPLHF. CDR3 nucleotides: TGTGCCAGCAGTGAATTCTTGTCTATCGATAATTCACCCCTCCACTTT.

This chain links TRBV14 with TRBJ2-2; D is unclear. Trimming pared 5 bases from V and 5 bases from J, leaving 6 bases between. This CDR3 contains 12 residues. CDR1 and CDR2 (germline): SGHDN, FVKESK. The CDR3 DNA sequence: TGTGCCAGCAGCAGAGGAACCGGGGAGCTGTTTTTT. Translation: CASSRGTGELFF.

The chain uses TRBV27 and TRBJ2-1; 7 bases fit TRBD2. CDR1 MNHEY and CDR2 SMNVEV come from the germline V gene (reference sequence). V trimming: 2 bases; J trimming: 3 bases; junction bases outside the gene matches: 4. This CDR3 is built from 15 residues. DNA for the CDR3: TGTGCCAGCAGTTTAAGGCTAGCGGACTACAATGAGCAGTTCTTC. Amino acid sequence: CASSLRLADYNEQFF.

This clone was detected a few times. This sequence joins TRBV28 and TRBJ1-1, with TRBD1 matching 7 bases. Per the germline V gene, CDR1 is MDHEN and CDR2 is SYDVKM. The V gene end was trimmed by 7 bases and the J gene end by 5 bases; junction bases not matched to a gene: 10. This CDR3 region has 14 residues. CDR3 nucleotides: TGTGCCAGCATTCCCCAGACAGGGAGGACTGAAGCTTTCTTT. This gives the protein CASIPQTGRTEAFF. The entire variable domain, with the rest obtained from reference TRBV28 and TRBJ1-1, is as follows: DVKVTQSSRYLVKRTGEKVFLECVQDMDHENMFWYRQDPGLGLRLIYFSYDVKMKEKGDIPEGYSVSREKKERFSLILESASTNQTSMYLCASIPQTGRTEAFFGQGTRLTVV.

This clone was observed a single time. The rearrangement links TRBV4-1 to TRBJ2-1, with 12 bases identical to TRBD2. CDR3 length equals 20 residues. V lost 0 bases to trimming and J lost 0 bases; unmatched junction nucleotides: 9. Germline assignment: CDR1 MGHRA and CDR2 YSYEKL. The CDR3 region has the DNA TGCGCCAGCAGCCAAGAACTGGGTGAGACTAGCGGGAGCTCCTACAATGAGCAGTTCTTC. Translated: CASSQELGETSGSSYNEQFF.

The V call is TRBV5-4, the J call TRBJ2-3, with TRBD2 matching over 8 bases. CDR3 length: 15 residues. V was clipped by 2 bases and J by 0 bases; unmatched bases: 2. Looked up from germline, CDR1 is SGHNT and CDR2 is YYREEE (reference sequence). DNA for the CDR3: TGTGCCAGCAGCTTTCGGGGGGGAAGCACAGATACGCAGTATTTT. It codes for CASSFRGGSTDTQYF. Full variable domain (rest looked up from reference TRBV5-4 and TRBJ2-3): ETGVTQSPTHLIKTRGQQVTLRCSSQSGHNTVSWYQQALGQGPQFIFQYYREEENGRGNFPPRFSGLQFPNYSSELNVNALELDDSALYLCASSFRGGSTDTQYFGPGTRLTVL.

This clone was picked up a small number of times. The chain has TRBV7-2 and TRBJ2-5, with 9 bases fitting TRBD1. This CDR3 spans 13 amino acids. V lost 5 bases to trimming and J lost 3 bases; unmatched junction nucleotides: 1. Germline V CDR1 and CDR2: SGHTA, FQGNSA. The CDR3 here is CASSRDREETQYF. The CDR3 DNA reads as TGTGCCAGCAGCAGGGACAGGGAAGAGACCCAGTACTTC.

The V and J genes are TRBV7-9 and TRBJ2-3; 12 nucleotides match TRBD2. The length of the CDR3 is 16 residues. Germline V gene sequence: CDR1 SEHNR, CDR2 FQNEAQ (reference sequence). V shed 5 bases and J 5 bases; nucleotides not matched to a gene: 8. In DNA form, the CDR3 reads TGTGCCAGCAGCCCCCTAGCGGGAGGGCCGAGAGATACGCAGTATTTT. It translates to CASSPLAGGPRDTQYF.